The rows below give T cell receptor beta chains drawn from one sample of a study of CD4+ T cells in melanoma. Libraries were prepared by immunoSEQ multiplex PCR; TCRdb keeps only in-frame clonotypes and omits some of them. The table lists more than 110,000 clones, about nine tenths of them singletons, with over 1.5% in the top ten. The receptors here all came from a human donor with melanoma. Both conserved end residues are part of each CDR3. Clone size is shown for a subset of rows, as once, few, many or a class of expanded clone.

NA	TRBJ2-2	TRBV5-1	CASSLGPRSNTGELFF
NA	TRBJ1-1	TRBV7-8	CASSLEGGGSTEAFF
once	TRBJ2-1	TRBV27	CASSSYRTSGGSYNEQFF
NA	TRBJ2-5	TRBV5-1	CASTLAGGHWETQYF
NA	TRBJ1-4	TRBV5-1	CASSLSYASLEGKLFF
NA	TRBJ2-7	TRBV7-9	CASREAGRYEQYF
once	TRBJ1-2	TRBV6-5	CASSYQGRSGGYTF
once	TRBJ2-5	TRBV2	CASSEARRGSGQETQYF
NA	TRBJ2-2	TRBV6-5	CASSPPGTGELFF
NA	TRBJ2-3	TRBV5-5	CASSNGPGDTQYF
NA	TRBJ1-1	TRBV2	CASSDLGGGSF
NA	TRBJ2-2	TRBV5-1	CASGGPAGELFF
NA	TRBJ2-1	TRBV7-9	CASSGTSNEQFF
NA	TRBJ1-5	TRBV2	CASRGPGQGWQPQHF
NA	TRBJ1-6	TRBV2	CASSELGDRRNSPLHF
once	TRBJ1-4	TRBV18	CASSARDDEKLFF
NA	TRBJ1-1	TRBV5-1	CASSLGSGGMNTEAFF
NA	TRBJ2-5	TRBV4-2	CASSQQVKETQYF
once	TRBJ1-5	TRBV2	CASSGRDRGRVQPQHF
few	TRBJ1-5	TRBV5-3	CASPLSGSNQPQHF
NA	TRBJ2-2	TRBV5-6	CASSLVWAGELFF
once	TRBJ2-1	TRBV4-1	CASSQGRSIEQFF
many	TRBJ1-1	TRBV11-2	CASSQGNTEAFF
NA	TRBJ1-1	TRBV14	CASSIGGNTEAFF
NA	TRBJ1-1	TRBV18	CASSAKPWGGTNTEAFF
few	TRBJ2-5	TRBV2	CASSPRQVQETQYF
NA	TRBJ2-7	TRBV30	CAWSAQLTYVQYF
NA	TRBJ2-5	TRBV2	CASSGTTSRATQYF
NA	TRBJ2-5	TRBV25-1	CASTRGALQETQYF
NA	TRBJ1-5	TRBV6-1	CASSGGIEPQHF
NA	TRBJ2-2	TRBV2	CASRKDGANTGELFF
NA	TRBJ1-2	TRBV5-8	CASSLVSEGYTF
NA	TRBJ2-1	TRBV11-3	CASSLSGGRYNEQFF
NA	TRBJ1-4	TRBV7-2	CASRRRQGALANEKLFF
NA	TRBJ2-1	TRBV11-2	CASTVAGSDEQFF
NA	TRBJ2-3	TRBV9	CAGAGGTTDTQYF
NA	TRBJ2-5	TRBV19	CASSFGQGRGEGTQYF
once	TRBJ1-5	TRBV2	CASTLGFNQPQHF
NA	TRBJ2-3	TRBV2	CASSDSGRDTQYF
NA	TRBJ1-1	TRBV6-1	CASRGGTAGLAEAFF
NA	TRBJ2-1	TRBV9	CASSSHSGGAVSEQFF
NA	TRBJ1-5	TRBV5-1	CASSLQGLGSGQPQHF
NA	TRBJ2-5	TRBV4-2	CASSQGASGGAEETQYF
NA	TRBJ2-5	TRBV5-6	CASSLARGGSQETQYF